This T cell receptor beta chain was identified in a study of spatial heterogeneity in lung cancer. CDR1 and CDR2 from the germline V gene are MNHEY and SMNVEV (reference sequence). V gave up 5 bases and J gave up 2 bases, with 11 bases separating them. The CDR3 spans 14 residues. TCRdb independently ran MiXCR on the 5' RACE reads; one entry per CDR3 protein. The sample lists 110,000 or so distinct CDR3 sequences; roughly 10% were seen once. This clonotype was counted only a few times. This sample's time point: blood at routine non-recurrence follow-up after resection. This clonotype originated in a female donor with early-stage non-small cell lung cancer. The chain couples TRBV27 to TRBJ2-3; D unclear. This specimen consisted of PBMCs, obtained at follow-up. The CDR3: CASSPNRPTDTQYF. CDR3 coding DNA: TGTGCCAGCAGTCCAAATCGGCCCACAGATACGCAGTATTTT.